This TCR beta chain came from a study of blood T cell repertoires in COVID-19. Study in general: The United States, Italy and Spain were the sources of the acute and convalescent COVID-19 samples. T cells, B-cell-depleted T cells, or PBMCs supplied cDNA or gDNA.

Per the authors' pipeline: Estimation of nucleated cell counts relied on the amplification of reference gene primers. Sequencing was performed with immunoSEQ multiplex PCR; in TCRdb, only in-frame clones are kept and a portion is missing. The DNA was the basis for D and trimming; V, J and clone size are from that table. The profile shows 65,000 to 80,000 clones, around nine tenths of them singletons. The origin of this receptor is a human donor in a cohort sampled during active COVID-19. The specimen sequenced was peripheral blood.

CDR3 nucleotide sequence: TGTGCCTGGAGTGTAACAGGGAATGAAAAACTGTTTTTT. Encoded protein: CAWSVTGNEKLFF. The rearrangement joins TRBV30 to TRBJ1-4; D is perhaps TRBD1 (6 bases). The CDR3 totals 13 residues. Germline loops: CDR1 GTSNPN, CDR2 SVGIG (reference sequence). Trimming took 0 bases from V and 5 from J, leaving 7 bases between them.